Included here is one T cell receptor beta chain sequence, with context. Antigen specificity is unknown. The data derive from a study of T cell responses to AZD1222 COVID-19 vaccine. Generated by immunoSEQ multiplex PCR, the TCRdb table keeps only in-frame clones and is missing some. There are approximately 140,000 clones in the sample; 75% to 95% occur only once, and roughly 3.2% lies in the top ten. Study results and caveats: In the spike-specific TCR repertoire, nearly half reportedly target unmutated variant regions. Seropositivity was recorded at baseline in only a handful of AZD1222 recipients.

Germline V CDR1 and CDR2: SGHTA, FQGNSA. This CDR3 contains 15 residues. V was trimmed by 0 bases and J by 1 base, leaving 9 bases between them. The V call is TRBV7-2, the J call TRBJ2-5; no definite D call. This receptor was identified in an adult who received the AZD1222 COVID-19 vaccine. The specimen was peripheral blood, collected 28 days after the second AZD1222 dose. The CDR3 loop reads CASSLASASQETQYF. CDR3 in DNA: TGTGCCAGCAGCTTAGCGTCGGCTTCCCAAGAGACCCAGTACTTC.